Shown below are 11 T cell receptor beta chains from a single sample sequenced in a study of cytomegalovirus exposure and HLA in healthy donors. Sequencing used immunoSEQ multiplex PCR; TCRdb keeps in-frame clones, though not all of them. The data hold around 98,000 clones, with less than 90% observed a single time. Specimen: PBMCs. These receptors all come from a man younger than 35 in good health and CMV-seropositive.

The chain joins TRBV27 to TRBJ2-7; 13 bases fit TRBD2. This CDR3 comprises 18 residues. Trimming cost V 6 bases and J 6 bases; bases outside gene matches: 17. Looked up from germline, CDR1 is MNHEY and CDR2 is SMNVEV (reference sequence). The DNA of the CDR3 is TGTGCCAGCAGACCTCTCACTAGCGGGGGGGCCAAAAACGCCGAGCAGTACTTC. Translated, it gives CASRPLTSGGAKNAEQYF.

The chain's CDR3 is CASSLAGGAAWVSPLHF. In DNA, the CDR3 is TGTGCCAGCAGCCTGGCGGGGGGGGCCGCCTGGGTTTCACCCCTCCACTTT. The V and J genes are TRBV5-6 and TRBJ1-6; possible D gene TRBD1, 6 bases. V dropped 4 bases and J dropped 9 bases, with 23 bases sitting between them. The CDR3 spans 17 residues. Germline CDR1 and CDR2: SGHDT and YYEEEE.

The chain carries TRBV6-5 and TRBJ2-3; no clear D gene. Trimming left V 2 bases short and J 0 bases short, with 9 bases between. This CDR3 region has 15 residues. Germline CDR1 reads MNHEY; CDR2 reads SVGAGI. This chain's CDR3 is CASSYLGFSTDTQYF. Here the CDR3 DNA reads TGTGCCAGCAGTTACCTCGGTTTTAGCACAGATACGCAGTATTTT.

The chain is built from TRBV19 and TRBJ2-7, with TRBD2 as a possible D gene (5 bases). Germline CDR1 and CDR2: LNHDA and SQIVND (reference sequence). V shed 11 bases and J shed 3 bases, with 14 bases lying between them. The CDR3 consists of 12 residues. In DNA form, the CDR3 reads TGTGCCGCGAGGGCCGGATACTACGAGCAGTACTTC. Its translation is CAARAGYYEQYF.

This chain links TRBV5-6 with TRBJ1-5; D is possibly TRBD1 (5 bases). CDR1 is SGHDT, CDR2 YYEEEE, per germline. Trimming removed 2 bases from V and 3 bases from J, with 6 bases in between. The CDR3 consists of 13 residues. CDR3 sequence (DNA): TGTGCCAGCAGCTTACAGGCCAATCAGCCCCAGCATTTT. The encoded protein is CASSLQANQPQHF.

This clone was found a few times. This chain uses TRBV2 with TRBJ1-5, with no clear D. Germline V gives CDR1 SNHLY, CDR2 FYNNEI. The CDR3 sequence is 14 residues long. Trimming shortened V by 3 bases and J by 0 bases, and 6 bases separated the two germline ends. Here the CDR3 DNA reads TGTGCCAGCAGTGACTCCTATAGCAATCAGCCCCAGCATTTT. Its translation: CASSDSYSNQPQHF.

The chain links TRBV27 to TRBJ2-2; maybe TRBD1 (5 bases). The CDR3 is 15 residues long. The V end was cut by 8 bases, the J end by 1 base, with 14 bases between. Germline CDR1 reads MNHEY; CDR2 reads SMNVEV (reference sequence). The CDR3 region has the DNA TGTGCCAGCGGTCTAGGGGTTCTGAACACCGGGGAGCTGTTTTTT. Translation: CASGLGVLNTGELFF.

In DNA, the CDR3 is TGTGCCAGTAGCCAGGTACAGGGTGGCAATCAGCCCCAGCATTTT. It codes for CASSQVQGGNQPQHF. V and J are TRBV19 and TRBJ1-5, with D perhaps matching TRBD1 (6 bases). V was clipped by 6 bases and J by 2 bases, with 14 bases between them. Looked up from germline, CDR1 is LNHDA and CDR2 is SQIVND (reference sequence). The CDR3 runs to 15 residues.

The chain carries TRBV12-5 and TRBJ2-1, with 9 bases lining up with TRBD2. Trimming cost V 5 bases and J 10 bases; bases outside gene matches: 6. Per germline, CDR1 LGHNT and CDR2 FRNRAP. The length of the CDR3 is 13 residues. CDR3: CASGPVAGVEQFF. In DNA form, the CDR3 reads TGTGCTAGTGGTCCCGTAGCGGGAGTGGAGCAGTTCTTC.

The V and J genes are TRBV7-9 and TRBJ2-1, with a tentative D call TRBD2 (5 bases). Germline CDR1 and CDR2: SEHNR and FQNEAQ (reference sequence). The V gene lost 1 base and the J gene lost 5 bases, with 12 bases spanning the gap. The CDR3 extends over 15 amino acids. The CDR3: CASSLGLALDNEQFF. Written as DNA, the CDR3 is TGTGCCAGCAGCTTAGGGTTGGCACTAGACAATGAGCAGTTCTTC.

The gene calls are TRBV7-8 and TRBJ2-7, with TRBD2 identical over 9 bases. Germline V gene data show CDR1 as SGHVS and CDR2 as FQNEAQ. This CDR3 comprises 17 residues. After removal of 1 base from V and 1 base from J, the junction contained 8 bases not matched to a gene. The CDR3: CASSLGPWRGGSYEQYF. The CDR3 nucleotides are TGTGCCAGCAGCTTAGGTCCGTGGCGGGGGGGATCCTACGAGCAGTACTTC.